This entry lists 18 T cell receptor beta chains sequenced from one sample in a study of cytomegalovirus exposure and HLA in healthy donors. Amplification used 60 Vbeta primers and 13 Jbeta primers. Profiled with immunoSEQ multiplex PCR; TCRdb holds only in-frame clones, not every one. The sample includes some 130,000 clones, 70% to 85% seen only once; the top ten take 6.5%. Sequencing was carried out using PBMCs. The receptors were sampled from a man aged 35 to 55 in good health and CMV-seropositive.

The V and J genes are TRBV7-3 and TRBJ1-6; TRBD1 aligns across 9 bases. Trimming removed 4 bases from V and 5 bases from J; junction bases left unmatched: 3. This CDR3 has 15 amino acids. From germline, CDR1 is SGHTA and CDR2 FQGTGA. For the CDR3, the DNA is TGTGCCAGCAGCTCACGACAGGGGGATAATTCACCCCTCCACTTT. This sequence encodes CASSSRQGDNSPLHF. Full variable domain (missing parts from reference TRBV7-3 and TRBJ1-6): GAGVSQTPSNKVTEKGKYVELRCDPISGHTALYWYRQSLGQGPEFLIYFQGTGAADDSGLPNDRFFAVRPEGSVSTLKIQRTERGDSAVYLCASSSRQGDNSPLHFGNGTRLTVT.

Only a few counts were recorded for this clone. The rearrangement uses TRBV29-1 and TRBJ2-1; TRBD2 matches 10 bases. Trimming took 5 bases from V and 7 from J; bases not matched to a gene: 5. Germline CDR1 reads SQVTM; CDR2 reads ANQGSEA. CDR3 length: 13 amino acids. CDR3 in DNA: TGCAGCGTTTCGTCTAGCGGGAGTAATGAGCAGTTCTTC. Protein product: CSVSSSGSNEQFF.

This chain uses TRBV19 with TRBJ2-3; 9 nucleotides agree with TRBD1. Unmatched junction bases numbered 8, after V lost 5 bases and J lost 2 bases. Germline-derived CDR1 and CDR2 are LNHDA and SQIVND (reference sequence). The CDR3 runs to 16 residues. The CDR3: CASSSLRDRVTDTQYF. In DNA form, the CDR3 reads TGTGCCAGTAGTTCCCTACGGGACAGGGTCACAGATACGCAGTATTTT.

This clone was counted between two and nine times. This chain connects TRBV6-1 to TRBJ1-1; D unresolved. The CDR3 covers 13 residues. Germline V gives CDR1 MNHNS, CDR2 SASEGT. Trimming left V 6 bases short and J 1 base short, with 9 bases between. The CDR3 is CASREDGNTEAFF. The CDR3 region has the DNA TGTGCCAGCAGGGAGGACGGGAACACTGAAGCTTTCTTT.

The genes are TRBV2 and TRBJ2-1, with 7 bases lining up with TRBD2. CDR1 and CDR2 from the germline V gene are SNHLY and FYNNEI. The CDR3 has 13 residues. J was trimmed by 13 bases and V by 3 bases; bases with no gene match: 9. The DNA of the CDR3 is TGTGCCAGCAGTGAGGGGCAGCGGGGACGACAGTTCTTC. This codes for CASSEGQRGRQFF.

The V gene is TRBV7-8, the J gene TRBJ2-1, with TRBD2 identical over 13 bases. CDR3 length equals 19 residues. J was trimmed by 0 bases and V by 6 bases; bases with no gene match: 11. Per the germline V gene, CDR1 is SGHVS and CDR2 is FQNEAQ. The CDR3 spells CASSHARLAGGNSYNEQFF. The CDR3 bases are TGTGCCAGCAGTCACGCCCGACTAGCGGGAGGAAACTCCTACAATGAGCAGTTCTTC.

In DNA form, the CDR3 reads TGTGCCAGCACCCTAATACGCGAGCAGTACTTC. Protein: CASTLIREQYF. The gene calls are TRBV6-1 and TRBJ2-5; D is unresolved. The DNA end favors TRBJ2-7, so the J call may be wrong. CDR3 length: 11 residues. Germline CDR1 and CDR2: MNHNS and SASEGT.

The chain uses TRBV5-1 and TRBJ2-3, with no clear D. From germline, CDR1 is SGHRS and CDR2 YFSETQ. Trimming left V 3 bases short and J 7 bases short, with 12 bases between. The CDR3 has 13 amino acids. The CDR3 is CASSSRERYTQYF. CDR3 DNA: TGCGCCAGCAGCTCCCGAGAGCGATATACGCAGTATTTT.

This chain links TRBV7-9 with TRBJ1-1; D unresolved. V lost 7 bases, J lost 7 bases, and 13 bases lay in between. This CDR3 has 12 amino acids. CDR1 and CDR2 (germline): SEHNR, FQNEAQ (reference sequence). CDR3 sequence: CASTTEGGEAFF. The CDR3 DNA sequence: TGTGCCAGCACCACCGAGGGCGGTGAAGCTTTCTTT.

This clone was seen a single time. The genes are TRBV2 and TRBJ2-5; TRBD2 matches 7 bases. The CDR3 consists of 14 residues. V was pared by 6 bases and J by 1 base, with 5 bases of the junction left unmatched. Germline CDR1 and CDR2: SNHLY and FYNNEI. Here the CDR3 DNA reads TGTGCCAGCAGCCCCAGGACTAGCCAAGAGACCCAGTACTTC. Protein sequence: CASSPRTSQETQYF.

This chain connects TRBV27 to TRBJ2-7, with TRBD2 matching over 9 bases. The CDR3 runs 14 residues. The germline gives CDR1 MNHEY, CDR2 SMNVEV (reference sequence). The junction had 4 bases not matched to a gene; V was cut back by 2 bases and J by 5 bases. The CDR3 nucleotides read TGTGCCAGCAGTTTACTAGCGGGATCGCACGAGCAGTACTTC. Protein sequence: CASSLLAGSHEQYF.

This clone has more than one count but fewer than ten. The gene calls are TRBV7-9 and TRBJ2-7; D not resolved. V shed 2 bases and J shed 1 base, with 9 bases lying between them. The CDR3 length is 14 residues. Germline V gene data show CDR1 as SEHNR and CDR2 as FQNEAQ (reference sequence). In DNA, the CDR3 is TGTGCCAGCAGCTTATTGGGCCAGTCCTACGAGCAGTACTTC. Translated, it gives CASSLLGQSYEQYF.

CDR3 loop: CASSYSGATNYNEQFF. The CDR3 nucleotides read TGTGCCAGCAGTTACTCTGGGGCGACCAATTACAATGAGCAGTTCTTC. J is TRBJ2-1 and V is TRBV6-5; D perhaps matches TRBD1 (5 bases). Trimming took off 0 bases at V and 4 bases at J, with 13 bases between the two ends. CDR1 and CDR2 from the germline V gene are MNHEY and SVGAGI. The CDR3 has 16 residues.

Concerning this clone itself: The germline gene is not matched at one end of the junction; a read error may be the cause. The chain recombines TRBV7-3 with TRBJ2-2; maybe TRBD2 (6 bases). The CDR3 is 16 residues long. Germline V lookup: CDR1 SGHTA, CDR2 FQGTGA. The CDR3 nucleotides are TGTGCCAGCAGCTCTTCGGGCGGTCCGAACACCGGGGGGCTGTTTTTT. Protein product: CASSSSGGPNTGGLFF. The complete variable domain, with remaining parts taken from reference TRBV7-3 and TRBJ2-2, reads GAGVSQTPSNKVTEKGKYVELRCDPISGHTALYWYRQSLGQGPEFLIYFQGTGAADDSGLPNDRFFAVRPEGSVSTLKIQRTERGDSAVYLCASSSSGGPNTGGLFFGEGSRLTVL.

The genes are TRBV29-1 and TRBJ2-1; the D is unclear. Germline V gene data show CDR1 as SQVTM and CDR2 as ANQGSEA. The ends were cut back, 1 base at V and 9 bases at J, with 19 bases in the middle. The CDR3 extends over 15 amino acids. CDR3: CSVEAPFQAYGEQFF. As DNA, the CDR3 is TGCAGCGTTGAAGCCCCATTCCAAGCGTACGGTGAGCAGTTCTTC.

The chain couples TRBV7-9 to TRBJ1-2; 7 nucleotides match TRBD1. V lost 5 bases, J lost 4 bases, and 7 bases stayed unmatched. This CDR3 has 14 residues. The germline CDR1 and CDR2 sequences are SEHNR and FQNEAQ (reference sequence). The CDR3 protein is CASSKTQGVYGYTF. CDR3 coding DNA: TGTGCCAGCAGCAAAACTCAGGGGGTCTATGGCTACACCTTC. Filled out from reference TRBV7-9 and TRBJ1-2, the complete variable domain reads DTGVSQNPRHKITKRGQNVTFRCDPISEHNRLYWYRQTLGQGPEFLTYFQNEAQLEKSRLLSDRFSAERPKGSFSTLEIQRTEQGDSAMYLCASSKTQGVYGYTFGSGTRLTVV.

This clone was recorded a few times. This chain links TRBV27 with TRBJ2-7; D is uncertain. CDR3 size: 14 residues. Looked up from germline, CDR1 is MNHEY and CDR2 is SMNVEV (reference sequence). The V end was cut by 8 bases, the J end by 1 base, with 15 bases between. The CDR3 region is CASAEAGPSYEQYF. In DNA, the CDR3 is TGTGCCAGCGCTGAAGCAGGCCCATCCTACGAGCAGTACTTC.

The chain links TRBV13 to TRBJ1-2; TRBD1 is a possible D gene (5 bases). This CDR3 is built from 16 residues. V was trimmed by 4 bases and J by 7 bases, leaving 22 bases between them. CDR1 is PRHDT, CDR2 FYEKMQ, per germline (reference sequence). The CDR3 DNA reads TGTGCCAGCAGCTCCCCTGCGGACACCCAGCGTTTTGGCTACACCTTC. It encodes CASSSPADTQRFGYTF.